These 26 T cell receptor beta chains share one sample of origin, sequenced in a study of blood T cell repertoires in COVID-19. Clones were read by immunoSEQ multiplex PCR, and TCRdb kept only the in-frame ones, dropping some. Of roughly 100,000 clones listed, more than 75% are singletons. Input material: peripheral blood. These receptors all come from a man in his 60s with active or convalescent COVID-19.

The chain combines TRBV7-2 with TRBJ2-3, with 7 nucleotides matching TRBD2. V lost 2 bases to trimming and J lost 6 bases; unmatched junction nucleotides: 8. The CDR3 is 15 amino acids. CDR1 is SGHTA and CDR2 is FQGNSA in the germline V gene. In DNA, the CDR3 is TGTGCCAGCAGCTTACGTGGCGGGAGCGGGGATACGCAGTATTTT. Protein: CASSLRGGSGDTQYF. Drawing the rest from reference TRBV7-2 and TRBJ2-3, the complete variable domain is GAGVSQSPSNKVTEKGKDVELRCDPISGHTALYWYRQSLGQGLEFLIYFQGNSAPDKSGLPSDRFSAERTGGSVSTLTIQRTQQEDSAVYLCASSLRGGSGDTQYFGPGTRLTVL.

This rearrangement joins TRBV18 to TRBJ2-3, with 7 bases identical to TRBD2. The CDR3 loop spans 16 amino acids. Per the germline V gene, CDR1 is KGHSH and CDR2 is LQKENI. V was clipped by 4 bases and J by 2 bases; unmatched bases: 9. CDR3 protein: CASSLPLAATTDTQYF. The CDR3 DNA is TGTGCCAGCTCACTACCTCTAGCGGCCACCACAGATACGCAGTATTTT.

The chain combines TRBV11-3 with TRBJ2-3; D ambiguous. This CDR3 spans 14 amino acids. V lost 0 bases, J lost 1 base, and 5 bases lay in between. Germline CDR1 and CDR2: SGHNT and YENEEA. The CDR3 DNA reads as TGTGCCAGCAGCTTAGAGGCAGGCACAGATACGCAGTATTTT. The encoded protein is CASSLEAGTDTQYF.

V is TRBV25-1 and J is TRBJ2-1, with no clear D. This CDR3 is built from 14 residues. Trimming left V 5 bases short and J 0 bases short, with 8 bases between. Germline CDR1 and CDR2: MGHDK and SYGVNS. The CDR3 protein is CASSLRGSYNEQFF. Written as DNA, the CDR3 is TGTGCCAGCAGTTTGAGAGGCTCCTACAATGAGCAGTTCTTC. Together with reference TRBV25-1 and TRBJ2-1, the CDR3 gives the full variable domain: EADIYQTPRYLVIGTGKKITLECSQTMGHDKMYWYQQDPGMELHLIHYSYGVNSTEKGDLSSESTVSRIRTEHFPLTLESARPSHTSQYLCASSLRGSYNEQFFGPGTRLTVL.

The genes are TRBV18 and TRBJ2-7, with TRBD1 identical over 7 bases. Germline values: CDR1 KGHSH, CDR2 LQKENI. V was pared by 4 bases and J by 5 bases, with 8 bases of the junction left unmatched. The CDR3 covers 14 residues. CDR3 region: CASSRGQDFHEQYV. CDR3 sequence (DNA): TGTGCCAGCTCACGCGGACAGGACTTCCACGAGCAGTACGTC.

The chain combines TRBV28 with TRBJ1-5, with 7 bases matching TRBD1. This CDR3 comprises 14 residues. The germline V gene encodes CDR1 MDHEN and CDR2 SYDVKM. Trimming removed 6 bases from V and 6 bases from J; junction bases left unmatched: 8. The CDR3 region has the DNA TGTGCCAGCAGCCCCTCACAGGGGACTCAGCCCCAGCATTTT. The encoded protein is CASSPSQGTQPQHF.

The chain has TRBV29-1 and TRBJ2-6; D ambiguous. Trimming removed 6 bases at V and 0 bases at J, with 3 bases between. CDR3 length equals 12 residues. Germline loops: CDR1 SQVTM, CDR2 ANQGSEA. The CDR3: CSVSSGANVLTF. Written as DNA, the CDR3 is TGCAGCGTGAGCTCTGGGGCCAACGTCCTGACTTTC.

The V and J genes are TRBV29-1 and TRBJ2-7; 8 bases match TRBD1. CDR1 is SQVTM, CDR2 ANQGSEA, per germline. CDR3 length: 13 residues. The V and J ends lost 7 bases and 4 bases, in that order; junction bases with no gene match: 9. CDR3 region: CSALQGENYEQYF. CDR3 nucleotides: TGCAGCGCCTTACAGGGGGAGAATTACGAGCAGTACTTC.

The chain uses TRBV2 and TRBJ2-7; 13 bases are shared with TRBD2. The trim removed 10 bases at V and 7 bases at J, leaving 7 bases unmatched. Germline CDR1 reads SNHLY; CDR2 reads FYNNEI. This CDR3 spans 13 amino acids. The CDR3 region has the DNA TGTGCCACGGGGACTAGCGGGACTCGGGAGCAGTACGTC. It is translated as CATGTSGTREQYV.

The J gene is TRBJ1-2, the V gene TRBV5-1, with TRBD1 matching 7 bases. The germline CDR1 and CDR2 sequences are SGHRS and YFSETQ. V dropped 3 bases and J dropped 2; count of bases not matched to a gene: 4. The CDR3 contains 14 residues. CDR3 region: CASSSTGDNYGYTF. CDR3 sequence (DNA): TGCGCCAGCAGCTCCACAGGGGACAACTATGGCTACACCTTC. Based on the CDR3 plus reference TRBV5-1 and TRBJ1-2, the full variable domain is KAGVTQTPRYLIKTRGQQVTLSCSPISGHRSVSWYQQTPGQGLQFLFEYFSETQRNKGNFPGRFSGRQFSNSRSEMNVSTLELGDSALYLCASSSTGDNYGYTFGSGTRLTVV.

The CDR3 region has the DNA TGTGCCACCAGTCGGACTAGCGGGAAGGTGAATGAGCAGTTCTTC. It codes for CATSRTSGKVNEQFF. The chain has TRBV24-1 and TRBJ2-1; TRBD2 aligns across 12 bases. This CDR3 spans 15 amino acids. With 6 bases clipped from V and 7 bases from J, the junction kept 6 bases outside the gene matches. CDR1 and CDR2 (germline): KGHDR, SFDVKD.

This chain connects TRBV2 to TRBJ1-4; 8 nucleotides match TRBD1. V gave up 5 bases and J gave up 6 bases; unmatched junction bases: 8. Germline V gene lookup returns CDR1 SNHLY and CDR2 FYNNEI. The CDR3 totals 15 residues. As DNA, the CDR3 is TGTGCCAGCAGTACGGACAGGGCCCGGGATGAAAAACTGTTTTTT. This translates into CASSTDRARDEKLFF.

This sequence joins TRBV4-1 and TRBJ1-2; the D gene is possibly TRBD1 (6 bases). The CDR3 is 17 residues long. The germline gives CDR1 MGHRA, CDR2 YSYEKL. Deletions cut 1 base from V and 4 bases from J, with 19 bases between. This CDR3 reads CASSQGVVDSSPYGYTF. The CDR3 DNA is TGCGCCAGCAGCCAAGGTGTCGTGGACAGTTCACCCTATGGCTACACCTTC.

The genes are TRBV20-1 and TRBJ1-4; no definite D call. The CDR3 contains 10 residues. The V gene's germline CDR1 is DFQATT and CDR2 SNEGSKA (reference sequence). Trimming took off 5 bases at V and 8 bases at J, with 6 bases between the two ends. CDR3 nucleotide sequence: TGCAGTGCTTCACGGGAAAAACTGTTTTTT. Its translation is CSASREKLFF.

This chain connects TRBV5-6 to TRBJ2-2, with 8 bases matching TRBD2. Germline trimming cut 4 bases from V and 2 bases from J; bases unmatched to any gene: 7. Germline CDR1 reads SGHDT; CDR2 reads YYEEEE. The CDR3 runs to 16 residues. Here the CDR3 reads CASSLTSGGNTGELFF. CDR3 nucleotides: TGTGCCAGCAGCCTTACTAGCGGAGGCAACACCGGGGAGCTGTTTTTT.

This rearrangement joins TRBV7-8 to TRBJ2-1; D possibly corresponds to TRBD1 (7 bases). Germline assignment: CDR1 SGHVS and CDR2 FQNEAQ. The CDR3 runs to 16 residues. The V and J ends lost 2 bases and 2 bases respectively, with 13 bases between them. CDR3 bases: TGTGCCAGCAGCTTAAGTGCGGGACAGCCCTACAATGAGCAGTTCTTC. Protein: CASSLSAGQPYNEQFF.

V is TRBV6-2 or TRBV6-3 and J is TRBJ2-1; the match to TRBD2 covers 12 bases. The CDR3 contains 15 residues. CDR1 MNHEY and CDR2 SVGEGT come from the germline V gene. The V and J ends lost 5 bases and 7 bases, in that order; junction bases with no gene match: 6. The CDR3 region has the DNA TGTGCCAGCAGTGCATGGACTAGCGGGACAAATGAGCAGTTCTTC. This encodes CASSAWTSGTNEQFF.

V gene TRBV7-2 combines with J gene TRBJ2-7; no reliable D call. The CDR3 length is 13 residues. Germline loops: CDR1 SGHTA, CDR2 FQGNSA. V lost 3 bases and J 4 bases, leaving 10 bases between the germline ends. CDR3 amino acids: CASSFAVDYEQYF. The DNA of the CDR3 is TGTGCCAGCAGCTTCGCGGTGGATTACGAGCAGTACTTC.

The chain couples TRBV7-2 to TRBJ1-5, with no clear D. Germline CDR1 SGHTA, CDR2 FQGNSA. The CDR3 extends over 14 amino acids. V lost 4 bases and J 2 bases, leaving 9 bases between the germline ends. This CDR3 reads CASSSRSGNQPQHF. The CDR3 DNA sequence: TGTGCCAGCAGCTCTAGGTCTGGCAATCAGCCCCAGCATTTT. Looking up the rest from reference TRBV7-2 and TRBJ1-5 gives the full variable domain: GAGVSQSPSNKVTEKGKDVELRCDPISGHTALYWYRQSLGQGLEFLIYFQGNSAPDKSGLPSDRFSAERTGGSVSTLTIQRTQQEDSAVYLCASSSRSGNQPQHFGDGTRLSIL.

J is TRBJ1-5 and V is TRBV18, with TRBD1 as a possible D gene (6 bases). V was shortened by 3 bases and J by 2 bases, with 8 bases between the two germline ends. Germline values: CDR1 KGHSH, CDR2 LQKENI. This CDR3 spans 14 amino acids. CDR3 loop: CASSPRQGNQPQHF. CDR3 nucleotide sequence: TGTGCCAGCTCACCCCGACAGGGCAATCAGCCCCAGCATTTT.

J is TRBJ2-7 and V is TRBV5-5; D perhaps matches TRBD1 (6 bases). The CDR3 has 13 amino acids. Germline V gives CDR1 SGHKS, CDR2 YYEKEE (reference sequence). V dropped 4 bases and J dropped 5 bases, with 13 bases sitting between them. In DNA form, the CDR3 reads TGTGCCAGCAGCAAACAGGGTCCCCACGAGCAGTACTTC. It encodes CASSKQGPHEQYF.

The rearrangement links TRBV11-3 to TRBJ2-1, with TRBD2 identical over 7 bases. This CDR3 region has 14 residues. CDR1 and CDR2 from the germline V gene are SGHNT and YENEEA. The ends lost 3 bases at V and 8 bases at J; junction bases unmatched: 7. The CDR3 coding sequence is TGTGCCAGCAGCTTCCGGACTAGTACATATGAGCAGTTCTTC. This encodes CASSFRTSTYEQFF.

The chain has TRBV11-2 and TRBJ2-1; TRBD1 matches 10 bases. CDR3 length: 17 amino acids. CDR1 and CDR2 (germline): SGHAT, FQNNGV. The J segment lost 1 base and the V segment lost 4 bases, leaving 7 bases of the junction unmatched. The CDR3 DNA reads as TGTGCCAGCAGCTCCCCCCCGGGACAGGGGTCCTACAATGAGCAGTTCTTC. It specifies CASSSPPGQGSYNEQFF.

The chain links TRBV25-1 to TRBJ1-1; D remains ambiguous. CDR3 length: 11 amino acids. V gave up 5 bases and J gave up 5 bases, with 6 bases separating them. The germline V gene encodes CDR1 MGHDK and CDR2 SYGVNS. The CDR3 sequence: CASSWQTEAFF. The CDR3 coding sequence is TGTGCCAGCAGTTGGCAGACTGAAGCTTTCTTT.

This chain connects TRBV9 to TRBJ2-3; 9 nucleotides agree with TRBD2. Germline CDR1 SGDLS, CDR2 YYNGEE. Unmatched junction bases numbered 4, after V lost 2 bases and J lost 0 bases. CDR3 size: 16 residues. The CDR3 DNA follows: TGTGCCAGCAGCGTTAGGAGCGGGGGGAGCACAGATACGCAGTATTTT. It yields the protein CASSVRSGGSTDTQYF.

The chain couples TRBV28 to TRBJ1-3, with 9 bases identical to TRBD1. The V gene's germline CDR1 is MDHEN and CDR2 SYDVKM. This CDR3 has 14 residues. V trimming: 2 bases; J trimming: 6 bases; junction bases outside the gene matches: 2. The CDR3 bases are TGTGCCAGCAGTTTAAACAGGGGGCTAAACACCATATATTTT. It translates to CASSLNRGLNTIYF.